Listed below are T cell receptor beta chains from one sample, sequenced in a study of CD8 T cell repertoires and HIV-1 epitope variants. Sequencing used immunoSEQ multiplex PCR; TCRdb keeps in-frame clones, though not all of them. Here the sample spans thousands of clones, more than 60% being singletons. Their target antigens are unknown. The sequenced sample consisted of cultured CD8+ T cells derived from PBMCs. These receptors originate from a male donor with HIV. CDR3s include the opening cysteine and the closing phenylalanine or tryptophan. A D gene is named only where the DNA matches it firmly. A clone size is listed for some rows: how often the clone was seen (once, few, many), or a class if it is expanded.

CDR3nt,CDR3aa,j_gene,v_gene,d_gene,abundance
TGTGCCAGCAGCGCCGGGACACTCCGGGAGCAGTACTTC,CASSAGTLREQYF,TRBJ2-7,TRBV9,-,-
TGTGCCAGCAGTTTGCGGCTGGTAGCTAACACTGAAGCTTTCTTT,CASSLRLVANTEAFF,TRBJ1-1,TRBV28,-,few
TGTGCCAGCAGCTTAGAAATCACTGAAGCTTTCTTT,CASSLEITEAFF,TRBJ1-1,TRBV7-8,-,once
TGTGCCAGCAGCCAAGGTCCCATTCCCTACGAGCAGTACTTC,CASSQGPIPYEQYF,TRBJ2-7,TRBV14,-,-
TGTGCCAGCAGTCCTACTTGGGGGGAGGAAGAGACCCAGTACTTC,CASSPTWGEEETQYF,TRBJ2-5,TRBV27,-,-
TGTGCCAGCAGCCCCCCATCCGGGACTCTAATGAACACTGAAGCTTTCTTT,CASSPPSGTLMNTEAFF,TRBJ1-1,TRBV7-9,-,-
TGTGCCAGCAGTCGGACCGGTTTGGGCAATCAGCCCCAGCATTTT,CASSRTGLGNQPQHF,TRBJ1-5,TRBV28,-,-
TGTGCCAGCAGCGGTCTAGCGAGGGAAGAGACCCAGTACTTC,CASSGLAREETQYF,TRBJ2-5,TRBV5-6,-,-
TGTGCCAGCAGCTTGGAAAGTCAGGTCTACAATGAGCAGTTCTTC,CASSLESQVYNEQFF,TRBJ2-1,TRBV11-2,-,-
TGTGCCAGCAGCTTGGACGTCAGGGGCGAGAATTTCTTT,CASSLDVRGENFF,TRBJ1-1,TRBV5-8,-,-
TGTGCCAGCAGTGAAGCGGGGGGGTCCTACGAGCAGTACTTC,CASSEAGGSYEQYF,TRBJ2-7,TRBV6-1,TRBD2,-
TGTGCCAGCAGCTTGTATGTGGCCGGGGAGCTGTTTTTT,CASSLYVAGELFF,TRBJ2-2,TRBV5-8,-,-
TGTGCCAGCGGACCGGGACTAGCGGGGGGCAATGAGCAGTTCTTC,CASGPGLAGGNEQFF,TRBJ2-1,TRBV5-4,TRBD2,-
TGTGCCAGTAGGACAGGGGTGCGGAACACTGAAGCTTTCTTT,CASRTGVRNTEAFF,TRBJ1-1,TRBV19,TRBD1,-
TGTGCCTGGAGTGTACCCCCCTACGAGCAGTACTTC,CAWSVPPYEQYF,TRBJ2-7,TRBV30,-,-
TGTGCCAGCAGCTTAGTCCCCGTGGATACGCAGTATTTT,CASSLVPVDTQYF,TRBJ2-3,TRBV7-3,-,-
TGTGCCAGCAGCCCCACCGGGGGTGAGCAGTTCTTC,CASSPTGGEQFF,TRBJ2-1,TRBV7-9,-,-
TGTGCCATCAGTGACACGCGACCCGGGAGGACTGAAGCTTTCTTT,CAISDTRPGRTEAFF,TRBJ1-1,TRBV10-3,-,once
TGTGCCAGCAGCTTGGGCAGCTCCTACGAGCAGTACTTC,CASSLGSSYEQYF,TRBJ2-7,TRBV5-6,-,few
TGTGCCAGCAGCTTGGGAGGGGCAAAACTGTTTTTT,CASSLGGAKLFF,TRBJ1-4,TRBV5-6,-,once
TGTGCCAGCAGCTTCCAGGGATTCCACGAGCAGTACTTC,CASSFQGFHEQYF,TRBJ2-7,TRBV7-9,-,few
TGTGCCAGCAGATCTTCAGGCGACACCGGGGAGCTGTTTTTT,CASRSSGDTGELFF,TRBJ2-2,TRBV6-5,-,-
TGTGCCAGCAGCCTCAGGGGGGAAAATGAAAAACTGTTTTTT,CASSLRGENEKLFF,TRBJ1-4,TRBV7-9,TRBD1,-
TGTGCCAGTAGTGATGACAGGGACGATCAGCCCCAGCATTTT,CASSDDRDDQPQHF,TRBJ1-5,TRBV19,TRBD1,-
TGTGCCAGTAGAACAGAGCAGGGGGCCGGCGGGGAGCTGTTTTTT,CASRTEQGAGGELFF,TRBJ2-2,TRBV19,TRBD1,few
TGCGCCAGCAGCGCAGTACTGACTAGCGGGGGCACAGATACGCAGTATTTT,CASSAVLTSGGTDTQYF,TRBJ2-3,TRBV5-1,TRBD2,-
TGTGCCAGCAGGGAGGGGGCGTCCGAGCAGTACTTC,CASREGASEQYF,TRBJ2-7,TRBV13,-,-
TGTGCCAGCAGCCTCGGGGGGGGCGGCCTCAGCACAGATACGCAGTATTTT,CASSLGGGGLSTDTQYF,TRBJ2-3,TRBV28,TRBD2,-
TGTGCCAGCAGTGCCATTGGGGCTGGGCCCTACGAGCAGTACTTC,CASSAIGAGPYEQYF,TRBJ2-7,TRBV2,-,-
TGCGCCAGCAGTTTGGGACAGGCGGGGGAGCAGTACTTC,CASSLGQAGEQYF,TRBJ2-7,TRBV10-1,TRBD1,-
TGTGCCAGCAGCGTAGGGGACCGCTCTGAGCAGTTCTTC,CASSVGDRSEQFF,TRBJ2-1,TRBV9,-,few
TGTGCCAGCAGTAGAGGCACTGAAGCTTTCTTT,CASSRGTEAFF,TRBJ1-1,TRBV21-1,-,-
TGCGCCAGCAGGTCGGACGGGATGAACACTGAAGCTTTCTTT,CASRSDGMNTEAFF,TRBJ1-1,TRBV5-1,-,-
TGTGCCAGCAGCTTCCCAAACTTCGAGACCCAGTACTTC,CASSFPNFETQYF,TRBJ2-5,TRBV11-2,-,-
TGCGCCAGCAGCTCGGAAGACAGGGGTTTGGGGATGAACACTGAAGCTTTCTTT,CASSSEDRGLGMNTEAFF,TRBJ1-1,TRBV5-1,TRBD1,-
TGTGCCAGCAGCTTGGGACAGTACCTTCGTGAGCAGTACTTC,CASSLGQYLREQYF,TRBJ2-7,TRBV5-6,-,-
TGTGCCAGCAGCCGACTAGCGGGGGGGCCTACCGGGGAGCTGTTTTTT,CASSRLAGGPTGELFF,TRBJ2-2,TRBV5-4,TRBD2,-
TGTGCCAGCAGCTCGGGACAGTCCTCCTACGAGCAGTACTTC,CASSSGQSSYEQYF,TRBJ2-7,TRBV7-9,TRBD1,few
TGTGCCAGCAGCTTGGGACAGTACCTTCGTGAGCAGTACTTC,CASSLGQYLREQYF,TRBJ2-7,TRBV7-9,TRBD1,-
TGTGCCAGCAGCGTCTCCGACGACAGTGTAGGGACTAGCACAGATACGCAGTATTTT,CASSVSDDSVGTSTDTQYF,TRBJ2-3,TRBV9,-,-
TGTGCCAGCAGCTTTTCCCCCCAGGACTTCTATGGCTACACCTTC,CASSFSPQDFYGYTF,TRBJ1-2,TRBV7-2,-,once
TGTGCCAGTGTGTTTCAGGGGGTAGGGAACACTGAAGCTTTCTTT,CASVFQGVGNTEAFF,TRBJ1-1,TRBV2,TRBD1,few